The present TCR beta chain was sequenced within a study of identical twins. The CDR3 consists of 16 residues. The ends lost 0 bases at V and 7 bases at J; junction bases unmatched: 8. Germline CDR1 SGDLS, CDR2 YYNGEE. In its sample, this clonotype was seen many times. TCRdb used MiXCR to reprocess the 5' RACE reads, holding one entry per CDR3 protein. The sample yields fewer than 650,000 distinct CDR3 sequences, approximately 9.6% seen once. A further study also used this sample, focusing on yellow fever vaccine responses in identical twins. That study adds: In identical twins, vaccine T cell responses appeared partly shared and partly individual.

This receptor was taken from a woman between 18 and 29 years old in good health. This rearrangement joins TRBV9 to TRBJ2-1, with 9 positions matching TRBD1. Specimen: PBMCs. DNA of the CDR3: TGTGCCAGCAGCGTAGCGGGACAGGGCCCCCAAAATGAGCAGTTCTTC. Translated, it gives CASSVAGQGPQNEQFF.